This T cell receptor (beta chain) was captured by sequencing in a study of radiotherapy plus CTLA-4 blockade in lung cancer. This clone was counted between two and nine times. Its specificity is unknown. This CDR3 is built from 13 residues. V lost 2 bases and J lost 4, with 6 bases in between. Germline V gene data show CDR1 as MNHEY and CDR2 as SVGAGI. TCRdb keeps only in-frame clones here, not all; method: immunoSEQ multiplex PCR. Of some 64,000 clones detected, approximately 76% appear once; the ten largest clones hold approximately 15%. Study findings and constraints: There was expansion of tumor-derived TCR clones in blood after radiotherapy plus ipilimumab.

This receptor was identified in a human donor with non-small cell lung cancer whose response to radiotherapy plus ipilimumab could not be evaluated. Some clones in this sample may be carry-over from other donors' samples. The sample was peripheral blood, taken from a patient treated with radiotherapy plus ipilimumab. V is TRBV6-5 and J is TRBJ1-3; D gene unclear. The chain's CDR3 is CASSYQQGNTIYF. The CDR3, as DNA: TGTGCCAGCAGTTACCAACAGGGAAACACCATATATTTT.